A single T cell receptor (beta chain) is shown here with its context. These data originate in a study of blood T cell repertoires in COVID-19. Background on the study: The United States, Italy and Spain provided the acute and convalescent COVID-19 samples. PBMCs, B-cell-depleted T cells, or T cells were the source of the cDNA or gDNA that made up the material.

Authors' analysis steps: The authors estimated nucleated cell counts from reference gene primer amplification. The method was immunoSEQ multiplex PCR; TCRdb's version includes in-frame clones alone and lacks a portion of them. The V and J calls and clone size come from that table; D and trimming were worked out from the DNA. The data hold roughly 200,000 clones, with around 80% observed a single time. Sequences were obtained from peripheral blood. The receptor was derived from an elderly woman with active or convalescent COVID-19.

The CDR3 DNA is TGTGCCAGCAGCCAACGAGGGACTAGCGGGGCCCTAGCATCAGATACGCAGTATTTT. This gives the protein CASSQRGTSGALASDTQYF. This chain joins TRBV4-2 and TRBJ2-3, with 13 bases aligning to TRBD2. Germline V gene lookup returns CDR1 LGHNA and CDR2 YNFKEQ. This CDR3 spans 19 amino acids. V dropped 2 bases and J dropped 4; count of bases not matched to a gene: 12.